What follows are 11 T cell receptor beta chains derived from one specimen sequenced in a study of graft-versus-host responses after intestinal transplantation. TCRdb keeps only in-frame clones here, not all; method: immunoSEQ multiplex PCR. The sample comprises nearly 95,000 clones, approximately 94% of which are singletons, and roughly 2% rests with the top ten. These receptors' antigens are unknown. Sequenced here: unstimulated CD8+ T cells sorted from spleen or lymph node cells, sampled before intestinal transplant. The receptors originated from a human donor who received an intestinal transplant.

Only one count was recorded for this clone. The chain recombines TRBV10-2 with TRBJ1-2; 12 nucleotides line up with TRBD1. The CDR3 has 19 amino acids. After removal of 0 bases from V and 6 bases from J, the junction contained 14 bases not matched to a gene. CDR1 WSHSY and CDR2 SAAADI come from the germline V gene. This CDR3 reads CASSESNTRDRGRLDGYTF. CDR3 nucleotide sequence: TGCGCCAGCAGTGAGTCAAATACCCGGGACAGGGGGCGATTAGATGGCTACACCTTC.

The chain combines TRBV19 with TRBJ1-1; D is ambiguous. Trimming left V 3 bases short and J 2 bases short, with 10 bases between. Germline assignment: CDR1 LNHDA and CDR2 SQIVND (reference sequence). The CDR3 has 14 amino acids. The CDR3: CASSIGDTNTEAFF. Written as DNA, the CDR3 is TGTGCCAGTAGTATCGGCGACACAAACACTGAAGCTTTCTTT.

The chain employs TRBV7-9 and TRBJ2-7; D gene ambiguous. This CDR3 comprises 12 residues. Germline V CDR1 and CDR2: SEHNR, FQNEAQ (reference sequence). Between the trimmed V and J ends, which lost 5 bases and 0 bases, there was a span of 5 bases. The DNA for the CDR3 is TGTGCCAGCAGCGACACCTCCTACGAGCAGTACTTC. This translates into CASSDTSYEQYF.

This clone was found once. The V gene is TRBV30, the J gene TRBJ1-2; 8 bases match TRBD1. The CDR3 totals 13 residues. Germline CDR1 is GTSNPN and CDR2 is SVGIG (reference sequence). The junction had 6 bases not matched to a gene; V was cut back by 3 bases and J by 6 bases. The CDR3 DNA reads TGTGCCTGGAGGAAGGACAGGGTCGATGGCTACACCTTC. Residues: CAWRKDRVDGYTF. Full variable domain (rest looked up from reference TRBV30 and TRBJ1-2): SQTIHQWPATLVQPVGSPLSLECTVEGTSNPNLYWYRQAAGRGLQLLFYSVGIGQISSEVPQNLSASRPQDRQFILSSKKLLLSDSGFYLCAWRKDRVDGYTFGSGTRLTVV.

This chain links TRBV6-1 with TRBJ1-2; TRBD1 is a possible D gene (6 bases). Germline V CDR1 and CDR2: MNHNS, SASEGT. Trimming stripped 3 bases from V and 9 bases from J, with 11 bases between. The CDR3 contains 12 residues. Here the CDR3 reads CASSEGHPRYTF. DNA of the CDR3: TGTGCCAGCAGTGAGGGACACCCGCGCTACACCTTC.

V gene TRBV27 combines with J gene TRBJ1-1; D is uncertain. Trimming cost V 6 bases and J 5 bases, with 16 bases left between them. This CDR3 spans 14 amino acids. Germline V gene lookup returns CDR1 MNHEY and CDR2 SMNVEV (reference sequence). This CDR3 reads CASRRTTEGTEAFF. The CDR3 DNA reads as TGTGCCAGCAGAAGGACCACGGAGGGAACTGAAGCTTTCTTT.

The CDR3 nucleotides read TGTGCCAGCAGCTTAGAGGCGGGGGGGCTCTACGAGCAGTACTTC. Translating it yields CASSLEAGGLYEQYF. J is TRBJ2-7 and V is TRBV13, with 9 positions matching TRBD2. V shed 1 base and J 3 bases; nucleotides not matched to a gene: 4. This CDR3 region has 15 residues. CDR1 PRHDT and CDR2 FYEKMQ come from the germline V gene (reference sequence).

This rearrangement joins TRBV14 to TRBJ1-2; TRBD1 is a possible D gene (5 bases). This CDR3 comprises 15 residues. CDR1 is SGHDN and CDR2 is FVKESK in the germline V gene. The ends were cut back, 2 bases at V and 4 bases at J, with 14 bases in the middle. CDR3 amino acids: CASSQSWGLAYGYTF. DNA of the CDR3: TGTGCCAGCAGCCAAAGTTGGGGACTGGCCTATGGCTACACCTTC.

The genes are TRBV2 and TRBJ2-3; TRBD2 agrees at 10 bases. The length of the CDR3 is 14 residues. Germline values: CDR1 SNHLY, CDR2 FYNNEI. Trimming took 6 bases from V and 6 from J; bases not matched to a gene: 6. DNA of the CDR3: TGTGCCAGCAGGGTAGCGGGGGGCATGGATACGCAGTATTTT. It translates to CASRVAGGMDTQYF.

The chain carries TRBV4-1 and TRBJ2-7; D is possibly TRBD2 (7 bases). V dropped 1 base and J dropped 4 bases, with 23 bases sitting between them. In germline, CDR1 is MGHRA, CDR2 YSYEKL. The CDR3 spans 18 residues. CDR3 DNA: TGCGCCAGCAGCCAAGTCCCCCAACATGGGAGGGGGGCTTACGAGCAGTACTTC. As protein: CASSQVPQHGRGAYEQYF.

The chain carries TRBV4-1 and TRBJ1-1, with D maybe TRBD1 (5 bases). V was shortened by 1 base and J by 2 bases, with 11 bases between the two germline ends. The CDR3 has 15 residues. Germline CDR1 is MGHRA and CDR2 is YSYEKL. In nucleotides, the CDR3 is TGCGCCAGCAGCCAAGCCGGACAATACAACACTGAAGCTTTCTTT. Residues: CASSQAGQYNTEAFF.